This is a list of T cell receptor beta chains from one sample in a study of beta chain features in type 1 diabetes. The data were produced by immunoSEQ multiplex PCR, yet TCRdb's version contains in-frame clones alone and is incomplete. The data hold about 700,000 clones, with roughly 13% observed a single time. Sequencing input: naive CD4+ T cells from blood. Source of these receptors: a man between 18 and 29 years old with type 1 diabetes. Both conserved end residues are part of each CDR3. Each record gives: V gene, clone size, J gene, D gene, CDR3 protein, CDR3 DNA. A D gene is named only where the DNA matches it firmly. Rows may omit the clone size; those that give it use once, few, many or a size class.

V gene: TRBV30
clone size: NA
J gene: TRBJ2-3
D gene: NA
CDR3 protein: CAWSLTDTQYF
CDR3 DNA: TGTGCCTGGAGTTTAACAGATACGCAGTATTTT

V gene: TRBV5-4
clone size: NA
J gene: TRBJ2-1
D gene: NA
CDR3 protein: CAAGAEVYNEQFF
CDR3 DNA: TGTGCCGCGGGGGCAGAAGTCTACAATGAGCAGTTCTTC

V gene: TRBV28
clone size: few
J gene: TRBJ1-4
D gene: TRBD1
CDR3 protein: CASLNRGEEKLFF
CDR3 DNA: TGTGCCAGCCTGAACAGGGGTGAGGAAAAACTGTTTTTT

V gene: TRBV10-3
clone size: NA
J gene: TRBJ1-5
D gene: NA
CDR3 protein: CAIRAGPDQPQHF
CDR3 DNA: TGTGCCATCAGGGCCGGGCCGGATCAGCCCCAGCATTTT

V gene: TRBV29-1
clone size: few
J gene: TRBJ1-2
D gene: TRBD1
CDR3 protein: CSAARTGDYGYTF
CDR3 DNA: TGCAGCGCTGCAAGGACAGGGGATTATGGCTACACCTTC

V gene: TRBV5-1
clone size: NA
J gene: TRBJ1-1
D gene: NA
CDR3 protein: CASSLGSGGLYTEAFF
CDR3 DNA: TGCGCCAGCAGCTTGGGGTCCGGGGGCCTGTACACTGAAGCTTTCTTT

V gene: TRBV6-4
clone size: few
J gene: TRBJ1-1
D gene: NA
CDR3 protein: CASSRSGNTEAFF
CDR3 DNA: TGTGCCAGCAGCCGTTCGGGGAACACTGAAGCTTTCTTT

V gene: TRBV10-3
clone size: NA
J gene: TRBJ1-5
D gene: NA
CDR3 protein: CAISEGQPNQPQHF
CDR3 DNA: TGTGCCATCAGTGAGGGGCAGCCTAATCAGCCCCAGCATTTT

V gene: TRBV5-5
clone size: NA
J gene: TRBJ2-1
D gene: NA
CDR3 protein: CASSLMTVNEQFF
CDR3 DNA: TGTGCCAGCAGCTTGATGACAGTCAATGAGCAGTTCTTC

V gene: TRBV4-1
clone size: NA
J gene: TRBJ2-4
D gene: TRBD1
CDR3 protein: CASSQDTSRAQGAKNIQYF
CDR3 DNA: TGCGCCAGCAGCCAAGATACCTCCCGGGCCCAGGGGGCGAAAAACATTCAGTACTTC

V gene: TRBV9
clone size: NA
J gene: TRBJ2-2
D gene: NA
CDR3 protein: CASSAPPNTGELFF
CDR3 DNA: TGTGCCAGCAGCGCTCCTCCGAACACCGGGGAGCTGTTTTTT

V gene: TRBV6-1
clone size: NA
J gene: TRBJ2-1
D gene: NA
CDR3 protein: CASSEVSYNEQFF
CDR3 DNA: TGTGCCAGCAGTGAAGTGTCCTACAATGAGCAGTTCTTC

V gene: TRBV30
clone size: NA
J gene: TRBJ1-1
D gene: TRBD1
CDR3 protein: CAWSGTVGQGDFTEAFF
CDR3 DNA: TGTGCCTGGAGTGGTACGGTGGGACAGGGCGACTTCACTGAAGCTTTCTTT

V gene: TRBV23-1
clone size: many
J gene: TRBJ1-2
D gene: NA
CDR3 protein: CASSQLGPRGYTF
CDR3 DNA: TGCGCCAGCAGTCAACTTGGACCCCGGGGCTACACCTTC

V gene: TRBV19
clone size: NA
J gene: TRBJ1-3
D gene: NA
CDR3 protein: CASTLDGFGNTIYF
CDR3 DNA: TGTGCCAGTACCTTGGACGGCTTCGGAAACACCATATATTTT

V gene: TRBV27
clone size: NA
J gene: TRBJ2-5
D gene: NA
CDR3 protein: CASSYGTQETQYF
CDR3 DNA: TGTGCCAGCAGTTATGGCACCCAAGAGACCCAGTACTTC

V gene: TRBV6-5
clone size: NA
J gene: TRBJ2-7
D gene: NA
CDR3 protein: CASSTSGSSYEQYF
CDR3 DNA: TGTGCCAGCAGTACCTCCGGCTCCTCCTACGAGCAGTACTTC

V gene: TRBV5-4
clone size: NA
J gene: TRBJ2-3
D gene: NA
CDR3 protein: CASSFAGSTDTQYF
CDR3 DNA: TGTGCCAGCAGCTTCGCGGGGAGCACAGATACGCAGTATTTT

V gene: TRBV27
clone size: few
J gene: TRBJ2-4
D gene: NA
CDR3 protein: CASSYGAEGNIQYF
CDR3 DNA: TGTGCCAGCAGTTACGGGGCCGAGGGGAACATTCAGTACTTC

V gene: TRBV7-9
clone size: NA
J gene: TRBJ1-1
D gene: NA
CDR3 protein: CASSLKGWDTEAFF
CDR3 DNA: TGTGCCAGCAGCTTAAAGGGTTGGGACACTGAAGCTTTCTTT

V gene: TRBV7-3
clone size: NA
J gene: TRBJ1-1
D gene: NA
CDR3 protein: CASSSQGYEAFF
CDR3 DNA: TGTGCCAGCAGCTCCCAAGGGTATGAAGCTTTCTTT

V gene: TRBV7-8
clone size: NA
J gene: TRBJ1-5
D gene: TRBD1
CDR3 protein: CASSWDRENNQPQHF
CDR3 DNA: TGTGCCAGCAGCTGGGACAGGGAGAACAATCAGCCCCAGCATTTT

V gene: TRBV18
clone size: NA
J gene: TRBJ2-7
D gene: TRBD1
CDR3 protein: CASSTKGTGSYEQYF
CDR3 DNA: TGTGCCAGCTCTACCAAGGGGACAGGGAGCTACGAGCAGTACTTC

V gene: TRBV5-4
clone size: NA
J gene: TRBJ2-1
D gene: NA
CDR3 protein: CASSLPGELKWEQFF
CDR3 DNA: TGTGCCAGCAGCTTGCCGGGGGAGCTGAAATGGGAGCAGTTCTTC

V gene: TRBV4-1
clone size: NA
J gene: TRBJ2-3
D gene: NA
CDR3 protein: CASSQGTGRSTDTQYF
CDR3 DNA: TGCGCCAGCAGCCAAGGAACAGGCAGGAGCACAGATACGCAGTATTTT

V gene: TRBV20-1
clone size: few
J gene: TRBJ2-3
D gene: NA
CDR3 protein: CSANPDLRQYF
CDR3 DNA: TGCAGTGCTAATCCCGACTTGAGGCAGTATTTT

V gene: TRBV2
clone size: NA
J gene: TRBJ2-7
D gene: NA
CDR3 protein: CASSEGHNYEQYF
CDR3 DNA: TGTGCCAGCAGTGAGGGACATAACTACGAGCAGTACTTC

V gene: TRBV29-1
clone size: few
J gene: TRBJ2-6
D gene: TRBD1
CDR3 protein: CSVEAGTGFFGANVLTF
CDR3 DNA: TGCAGCGTTGAGGCCGGGACAGGGTTCTTTGGGGCCAACGTCCTGACTTTC

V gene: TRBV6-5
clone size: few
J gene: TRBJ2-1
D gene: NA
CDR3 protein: CAIQGYNEQFF
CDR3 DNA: TGTGCCATCCAGGGCTACAATGAGCAGTTCTTC

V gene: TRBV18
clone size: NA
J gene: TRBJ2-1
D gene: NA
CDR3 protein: CASSPNTYNEQFF
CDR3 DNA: TGTGCCAGCTCACCAAACACCTACAATGAGCAGTTCTTC

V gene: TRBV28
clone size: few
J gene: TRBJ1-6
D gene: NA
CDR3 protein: CASSFGGQPLHF
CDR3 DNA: TGTGCCAGCAGTTTCGGCGGCCAACCCCTCCACTTT

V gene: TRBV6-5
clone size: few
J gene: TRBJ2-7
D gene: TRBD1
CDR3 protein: CASSTPTGTYEQYF
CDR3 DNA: TGTGCCAGCAGTACACCGACAGGGACCTACGAGCAGTACTTC

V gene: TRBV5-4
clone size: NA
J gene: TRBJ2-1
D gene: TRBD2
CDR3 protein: CASSLDLAGAHNEQFF
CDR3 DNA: TGTGCCAGCAGCTTGGATCTAGCGGGGGCTCACAATGAGCAGTTCTTC

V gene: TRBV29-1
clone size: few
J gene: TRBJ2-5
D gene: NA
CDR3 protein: CSVEGLSRGETQYF
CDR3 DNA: TGCAGCGTTGAAGGCTTGTCTAGGGGAGAGACCCAGTACTTC

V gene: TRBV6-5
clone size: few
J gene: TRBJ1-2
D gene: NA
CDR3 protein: CASSYSWGDGYTF
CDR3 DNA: TGTGCCAGCAGTTACTCGTGGGGTGATGGCTACACCTTC

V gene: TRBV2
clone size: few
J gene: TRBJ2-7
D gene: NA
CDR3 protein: CAGGVSYEQYF
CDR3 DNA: TGTGCCGGTGGGGTTTCCTACGAGCAGTACTTC

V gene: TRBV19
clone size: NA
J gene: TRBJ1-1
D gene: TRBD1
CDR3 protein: CASSIGGQGTTEAFF
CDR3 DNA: TGTGCCAGTAGTATTGGGGGACAGGGGACGACTGAAGCTTTCTTT